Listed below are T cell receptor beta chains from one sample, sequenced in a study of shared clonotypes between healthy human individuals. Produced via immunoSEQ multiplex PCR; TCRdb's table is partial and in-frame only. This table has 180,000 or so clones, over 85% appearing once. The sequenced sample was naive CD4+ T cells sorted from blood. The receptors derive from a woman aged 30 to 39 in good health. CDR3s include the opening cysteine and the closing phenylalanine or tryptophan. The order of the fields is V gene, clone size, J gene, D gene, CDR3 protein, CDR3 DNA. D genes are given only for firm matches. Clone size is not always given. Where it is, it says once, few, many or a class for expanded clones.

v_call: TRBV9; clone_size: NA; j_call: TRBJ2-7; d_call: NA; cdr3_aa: CASSAGGATYEQYF; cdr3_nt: TGTGCCAGCAGCGCGGGTGGCGCCACCTACGAGCAGTACTTC
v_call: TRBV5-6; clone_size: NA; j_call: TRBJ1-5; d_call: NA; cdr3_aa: CASSLDGQPQHF; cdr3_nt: TGTGCCAGCAGCTTGGACGGACAGCCCCAGCATTTT
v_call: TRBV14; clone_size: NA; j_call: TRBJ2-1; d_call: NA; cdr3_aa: CASSPGNGREQFF; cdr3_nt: TGTGCCAGCAGCCCAGGTAATGGACGGGAGCAGTTCTTC
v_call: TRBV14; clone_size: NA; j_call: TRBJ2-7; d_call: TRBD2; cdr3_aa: CASSPLAGIYEQYF; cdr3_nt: TGTGCCAGCAGCCCGTTAGCGGGAATTTATGAGCAGTACTTC
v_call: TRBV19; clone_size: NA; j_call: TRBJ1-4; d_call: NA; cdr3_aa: CASSRTPATNEKLFF; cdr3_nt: TGTGCCAGTAGCAGGACACCCGCAACTAATGAAAAACTGTTTTTT
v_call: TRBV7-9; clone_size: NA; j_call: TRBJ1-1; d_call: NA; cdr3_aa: CASSQTPRGAEAFF; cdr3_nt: TGTGCCAGCAGCCAAACCCCCAGGGGCGCTGAAGCTTTCTTT
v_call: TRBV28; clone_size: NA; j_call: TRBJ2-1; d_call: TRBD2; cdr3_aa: CASSLRLAGYEQFF; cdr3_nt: TGTGCCAGCAGTCTTCGACTAGCTGGGTATGAGCAGTTCTTC
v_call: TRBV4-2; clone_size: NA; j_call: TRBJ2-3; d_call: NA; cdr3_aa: CASSQDLIGGTYTDTQYF; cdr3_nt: TGTGCCAGCAGCCAAGACTTAATAGGGGGGACCTACACAGATACGCAGTATTTT
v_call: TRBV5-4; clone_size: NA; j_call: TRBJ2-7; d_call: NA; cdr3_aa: CASSLQGLYEQYF; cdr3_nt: TGTGCCAGCAGCTTGCAGGGGTTGTACGAGCAGTACTTC
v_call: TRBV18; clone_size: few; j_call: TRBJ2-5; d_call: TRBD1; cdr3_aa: CASSPGQQETQYF; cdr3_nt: TGTGCCAGCTCACCGGGACAGCAAGAGACCCAGTACTTC
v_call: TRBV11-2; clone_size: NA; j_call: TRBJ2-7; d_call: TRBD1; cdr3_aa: CASSFDRDQGQYF; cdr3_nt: TGTGCCAGCAGTTTCGACAGGGACCAAGGGCAGTACTTC
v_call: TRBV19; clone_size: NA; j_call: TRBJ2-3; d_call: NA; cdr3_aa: CASARGAHTDTQYF; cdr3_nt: TGTGCCAGTGCCAGGGGGGCACACACAGATACGCAGTATTTT
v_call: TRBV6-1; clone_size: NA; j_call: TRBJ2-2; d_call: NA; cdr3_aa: CASSVGTLHTGELFF; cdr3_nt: TGTGCCAGCAGCGTGGGGACTCTCCACACCGGGGAGCTGTTTTTT
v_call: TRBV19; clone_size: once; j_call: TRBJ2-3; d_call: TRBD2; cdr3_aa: CASKAPAGANTQYF; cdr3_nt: TGTGCCAGTAAGGCGCCAGCGGGGGCAAATACGCAGTATTTT
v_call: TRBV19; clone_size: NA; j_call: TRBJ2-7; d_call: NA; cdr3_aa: CASSRDQNYEQYF; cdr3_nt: TGTGCCAGTAGCAGGGACCAAAACTACGAGCAGTACTTC
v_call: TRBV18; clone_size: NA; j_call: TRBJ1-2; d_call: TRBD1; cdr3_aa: CASSPGGESGYTF; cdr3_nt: TGTGCCAGCTCCCCAGGGGGCGAGAGTGGCTACACCTTC
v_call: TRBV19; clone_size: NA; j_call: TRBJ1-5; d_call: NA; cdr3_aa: CASRRQENDNQSQHF; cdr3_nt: TGTGCCAGTAGACGGCAGGAGAACGACAATCAGTCCCAGCATTTT
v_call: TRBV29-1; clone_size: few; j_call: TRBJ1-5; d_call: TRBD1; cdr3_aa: CSVGDSPSGQPQHF; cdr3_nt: TGCAGCGTCGGGGACAGCCCGTCAGGTCAGCCCCAGCATTTT
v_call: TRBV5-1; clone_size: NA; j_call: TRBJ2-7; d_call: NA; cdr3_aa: CASSRTGVPDEQYF; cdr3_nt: TGCGCCAGCAGTCGGACGGGAGTCCCGGACGAGCAGTACTTC
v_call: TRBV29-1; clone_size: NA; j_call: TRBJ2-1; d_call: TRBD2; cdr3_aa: CSVDSAGGPRVEQFF; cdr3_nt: TGCAGCGTTGATTCTGCGGGAGGGCCTCGGGTTGAGCAGTTCTTC
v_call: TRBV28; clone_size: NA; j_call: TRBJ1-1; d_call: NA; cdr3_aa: CASSLRVEAFF; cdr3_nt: TGTGCCAGCAGTTTGAGAGTCGAAGCTTTCTTT
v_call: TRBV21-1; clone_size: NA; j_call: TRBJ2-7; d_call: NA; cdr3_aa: CARTVPYEQYF; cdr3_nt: TGTGCCAGGACGGTGCCCTACGAGCAGTACTTC
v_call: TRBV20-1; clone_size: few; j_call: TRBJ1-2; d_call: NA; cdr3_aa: CSARVDGYTF; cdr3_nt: TGCAGTGCTAGAGTCGATGGCTACACCTTC
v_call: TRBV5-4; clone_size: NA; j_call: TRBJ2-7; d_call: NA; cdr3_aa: CASGQKGSYEQYF; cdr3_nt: TGTGCCAGCGGCCAAAAGGGGTCCTACGAGCAGTACTTC
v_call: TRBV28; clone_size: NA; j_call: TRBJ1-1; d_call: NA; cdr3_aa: CASSDGLGRGEAFF; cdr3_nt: TGTGCCAGCAGTGATGGACTGGGGCGAGGTGAAGCTTTCTTT
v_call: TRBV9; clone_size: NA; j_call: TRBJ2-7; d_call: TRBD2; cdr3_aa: CASSVAEGLAAYEQYF; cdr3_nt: TGTGCCAGCAGCGTAGCTGAGGGACTAGCGGCCTACGAGCAGTACTTC